This T cell receptor (beta chain) was sequenced during a study of blood T cell repertoires in COVID-19. Overall study context: Sites across the United States, Italy and Spain contributed samples from acute and convalescent COVID-19. Sources were T cells, B-cell-depleted T cells, or PBMCs; the material itself was cDNA or gDNA.

This CDR3 is built from 16 residues. Unmatched junction bases numbered 5, after V lost 0 bases and J lost 2 bases. The germline V gene encodes CDR1 MNHEY and CDR2 SVGEGT. Source study methods: Reference gene primer amplification yielded estimated nucleated cell counts. The method was immunoSEQ multiplex PCR; TCRdb's version includes in-frame clones alone and lacks a portion of them. That table gives V, J and clone size, and the DNA gave D and trimming. The data contain 200,000 to 300,000 clones, 87% of them seen just once; the ten biggest clones take up approximately 7.9%. This TCR was recovered from a man in his 60s who had recovered from COVID-19. The gene calls are TRBV6-2 or TRBV6-3 and TRBJ2-3; 7 nucleotides align to TRBD1. Sequencing was carried out using peripheral blood. In nucleotides, the CDR3 is TGTGCCAGCAGTTACTCCGACAGGGAGTCCACAGATACGCAGTATTTT. It yields the protein CASSYSDRESTDTQYF.